This T cell receptor beta chain was retrieved from a study of cytomegalovirus exposure and HLA in healthy donors. About the study: Previous work identified roughly 110 million unique TCR beta sequences from roughly 170 million T cells.

PCR amplification relied on 60 Vbeta primers (plus 13 Jbeta primers). Sequencing used immunoSEQ multiplex PCR; TCRdb keeps in-frame clones, though not all of them. The repertoire holds 95,000 to 150,000 clones, with approximately 84% as singletons. Overall study findings and caveats: As a later analysis revealed, most CMV-associated TCR beta chains appeared HLA-restricted. The likely origin of a cluster of highly shared sequence variants was a sequencing artifact.

Germline V gene data show CDR1 as SGHVS and CDR2 as FNYEAQ. V was clipped by 1 base and J by 2 bases, with 17 bases between them. The CDR3 loop spans 17 amino acids. As to this clone: The antigen is not known.

The TCR was taken from a man between 45 and 60 years old in good health and CMV-seronegative. The sample consisted of PBMCs. The V call is TRBV7-6, the J call TRBJ2-5; possibly TRBD2 for D (6 bases). For the CDR3, the DNA is TGTGCCAGCAGCTTAGACCGACTAGTCCAAGGACAAGAGACCCAGTACTTC. Translating gives CASSLDRLVQGQETQYF. Drawing the rest from reference TRBV7-6 and TRBJ2-5, the complete variable domain is GAGVSQSPRYKVTKRGQDVALRCDPISGHVSLYWYRQALGQGPEFLTYFNYEAQQDKSGLPNDRFSAERPEGSISTLTIQRTEQRDSAMYRCASSLDRLVQGQETQYFGPGTRLLVL.